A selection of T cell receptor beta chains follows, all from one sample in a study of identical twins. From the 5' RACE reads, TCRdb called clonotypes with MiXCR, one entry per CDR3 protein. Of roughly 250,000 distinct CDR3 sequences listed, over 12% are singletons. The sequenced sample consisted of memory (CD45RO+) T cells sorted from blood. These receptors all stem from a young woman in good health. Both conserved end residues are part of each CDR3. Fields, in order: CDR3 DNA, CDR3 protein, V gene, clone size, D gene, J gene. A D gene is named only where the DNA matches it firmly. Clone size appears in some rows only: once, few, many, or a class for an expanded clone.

CDR3nt: TGTGCCAGCAGTTACCCCCGAACACTAGCGGGGGACTACGAGCAGTACTTC
CDR3aa: CASSYPRTLAGDYEQYF
v_gene: TRBV6-5
abundance: NA
d_gene: TRBD2
j_gene: TRBJ2-7

CDR3nt: TGTGCCAGCAGTTCACTCCAAGCGGGGACTGAAGCTTTCTTT
CDR3aa: CASSSLQAGTEAFF
v_gene: TRBV12-3/TRBV12-4
abundance: many
d_gene: NA
j_gene: TRBJ1-1

CDR3nt: TGCGCCAGCAGCCAAGATCGGCTAGCGGGAGAGAGGGACCAGTTCTTC
CDR3aa: CASSQDRLAGERDQFF
v_gene: TRBV4-3
abundance: NA
d_gene: TRBD2
j_gene: TRBJ2-1

CDR3nt: TGCGCCAGCAGCTTGGAACAGCGTTCGAACACCGGGGAGCTGTTTTTT
CDR3aa: CASSLEQRSNTGELFF
v_gene: TRBV5-1
abundance: many
d_gene: NA
j_gene: TRBJ2-2

CDR3nt: TGTGCCAGCAGCGTAGGGGGGGCCGGAGAGACCCAGTACTTC
CDR3aa: CASSVGGAGETQYF
v_gene: TRBV9
abundance: few
d_gene: NA
j_gene: TRBJ2-5

CDR3nt: TGTGCCAGCAGCGCGGCGGGCAGAAGCCCACCCCTCCACTTT
CDR3aa: CASSAAGRSPPLHF
v_gene: TRBV11-2
abundance: NA
d_gene: NA
j_gene: TRBJ1-6

CDR3nt: TGTGCCAGCAGCCGTGACAGAATGAACACTGAAGCTTTCTTT
CDR3aa: CASSRDRMNTEAFF
v_gene: TRBV9
abundance: NA
d_gene: NA
j_gene: TRBJ1-1

CDR3nt: TGTGCCATCAGTGAAGGTCTGGCGGCCCAGTACTTC
CDR3aa: CAISEGLAAQYF
v_gene: TRBV10-3
abundance: few
d_gene: NA
j_gene: TRBJ2-5

CDR3nt: TGTGCCAGCAGTTTCAAAACCGGGACAGGTCCCTACGAGCAGTACTTC
CDR3aa: CASSFKTGTGPYEQYF
v_gene: TRBV7-8
abundance: NA
d_gene: TRBD1
j_gene: TRBJ2-7

CDR3nt: TGTGCCAGCAGCCGAGGGAGTGTCGAGCAGTACTTC
CDR3aa: CASSRGSVEQYF
v_gene: TRBV11-2
abundance: NA
d_gene: NA
j_gene: TRBJ2-7

CDR3nt: TGTGCCAGCAGTCAAACTAGCGGGGGTTTTCATACGCAGTATTTT
CDR3aa: CASSQTSGGFHTQYF
v_gene: TRBV12-3/TRBV12-4
abundance: NA
d_gene: TRBD2
j_gene: TRBJ2-3

CDR3nt: TGCAGTGCTTCAAGCGGAGTCACAGATACGCAGTATTTT
CDR3aa: CSASSGVTDTQYF
v_gene: TRBV20-1
abundance: few
d_gene: NA
j_gene: TRBJ2-3